The 10 T cell receptor beta chains presented below share a single source sample, sequenced in a study of T cells in Graves' hyperthyroidism and ophthalmopathy. Amplification of TCR beta CDR3 regions used RNA as the template. HTBI primers were the set used in a first-round RT-PCR of the TCR CDR3. TCRdb fed the multiplex PCR reads into MiXCR, producing one record per CDR3 protein. Here the sample spans around 350,000 distinct CDR3 sequences, around 14% being singletons. The sequencing input was blood. These receptors originate from a woman aged 18-29 years with Graves' hyperthyroidism.

Ten or more counts support this clonotype. This chain uses TRBV9 with TRBJ2-3; D may correspond to TRBD1 or TRBD2 (7 bases each). With 4 bases removed from V and 6 bases from J, the gap between germline ends came to 21 bases. This CDR3 is 16 amino acids long. Per the germline V gene, CDR1 is SGDLS and CDR2 is YYNGEE. The CDR3 DNA is TGTGCCAGCAGCATCGGGACAGCAGGAGCGGGGGATACGCAGTATTTT. Encoded protein: CASSIGTAGAGDTQYF.

The chain carries TRBV5-1 and TRBJ1-4, with D perhaps TRBD1 (5 bases). From germline, CDR1 is SGHRS and CDR2 YFSETQ. V lost 9 bases and J 5 bases, leaving 14 bases between the germline ends. The CDR3 is made up of 13 amino acids. The CDR3 sequence: CATLRGTNEKLFF. DNA of the CDR3: TGCGCCACCCTCCGGGGCACGAATGAAAAACTGTTTTTT.

The table lists this clonotype with many counts. The chain couples TRBV4-1 to TRBJ2-5; the D gene could be TRBD1 or TRBD2 (5 bases each). The germline V gene encodes CDR1 MGHRA and CDR2 YSYEKL. The V end was cut by 4 bases, the J end by 2 bases, with 23 bases between. This CDR3 has 18 residues. The CDR3 loop reads CASSRVTDQRGPQETQYF. The CDR3 DNA reads TGCGCCAGCAGCCGGGTGACAGACCAGAGGGGACCACAAGAGACCCAGTACTTC.

To note about this clonotype: A clone one base away is much larger, so this may be a read error. The chain has TRBV7-9 and TRBJ2-7; no clear D gene. Trimming pared 1 base from V and 6 bases from J, leaving 16 bases between. The germline V gene encodes CDR1 SEHNR and CDR2 FQNEAQ (reference sequence). The CDR3 runs 15 residues. The CDR3 here is CASSLGAASFVEQYF. CDR3 DNA: TGTGCCAGCAGCTTAGGTGCGGCGTCCTTTGTCGAGCAGTACTTC.

A few counts support this clonotype. Here the CDR3 DNA reads TGCGCCAGCAGCCGCGGACAGGGGGCTACTGGAAACACCATATATTTT. Translation gives CASSRGQGATGNTIYF. The chain joins TRBV4-3 to TRBJ1-3, with 11 nucleotides matching TRBD1. Germline trimming cut 4 bases from V and 2 bases from J; bases unmatched to any gene: 4. Per the germline V gene, CDR1 is LGHNA and CDR2 is YSLEER. The CDR3 is 16 amino acids.

Many counts were recorded for this clonotype. The chain combines TRBV7-2 with TRBJ2-2; D is tentatively TRBD1 or TRBD2 (6 bases each). This CDR3 has 15 residues. V shed 2 bases and J shed 7 bases, with 14 bases lying between them. Germline CDR1 SGHTA, CDR2 FQGNSA. The CDR3 nucleotides read TGTGCCAGCAGCTTATGGGCAGGGGAGGACGGGGAGCTGTTTTTT. This sequence encodes CASSLWAGEDGELFF.

Only a few counts were recorded for this clonotype. The rearrangement uses TRBV25-1 and TRBJ2-2, with 9 bases that match TRBD2. Germline V lookup: CDR1 MGHDK, CDR2 SYGVNS. This CDR3 has 15 residues. V trimming: 5 bases; J trimming: 2 bases; junction bases outside the gene matches: 3. This chain's CDR3 is CASSFSGRNTGELFF. CDR3 DNA: TGTGCCAGCAGTTTTAGCGGGAGAAACACCGGGGAGCTGTTTTTT.

The V gene is TRBV4-2, the J gene TRBJ2-7; no clear D. The CDR3 sequence is 14 residues long. From germline, CDR1 is LGHNA and CDR2 YNFKEQ. Trimming left V 0 bases short and J 0 bases short, with 6 bases between. The CDR3 sequence: CASSQDNGSYEQYF. The CDR3 coding sequence is TGTGCCAGCAGCCAAGATAACGGCTCCTACGAGCAGTACTTC.

At least ten counts were recorded for this clonotype. The chain recombines TRBV30 with TRBJ1-1; TRBD1 aligns across 8 bases. CDR3 length equals 14 residues. The V gene's germline CDR1 is GTSNPN and CDR2 SVGIG (reference sequence). Trimming took 2 bases from V and 1 from J; bases not matched to a gene: 3. CDR3 amino acids: CAWSFGTGNTEAFF. The CDR3 DNA reads TGTGCCTGGAGTTTTGGGACAGGGAACACTGAAGCTTTCTTT.

The chain joins TRBV4-1 to TRBJ2-3; the D is unclear. This CDR3 is built from 13 residues. The V end was cut by 4 bases, the J end by 5 bases, with 10 bases between. Germline V gives CDR1 MGHRA, CDR2 YSYEKL. The CDR3 DNA follows: TGCGCCAGCAGCCGGGTCGGAGTAGATACGCAGTATTTT. Translating gives CASSRVGVDTQYF.